Described below is a single TCR beta chain sequence and its context. The clone's antigen remains unknown. Per-nucleotide qualities are absent, and no much larger clonotype sits a single base away. The data were obtained in a study of the immune and genomic landscape of osteosarcoma (dated by TCRdb to the early 2020s). Looking at the study overall: The overall cohort comprised about 50 pediatric and adult patients with high-grade osteosarcoma, with a median age at diagnosis of approximately 27 years (range about 5-81). Osteosarcoma specimens were profiled with whole genome, RNA and T-cell receptor sequencing plus immunohistochemistry and reverse phase protein arrays so that immunogenic potential could be defined. TCR sequencing results were integrated with transcriptome, protein array and immunostaining data to characterize the osteosarcoma immunogenomic landscape. An explanation for the limited clinical activity of immune checkpoint inhibitors in osteosarcoma was sought in the study. Two samples from the same tumor site were contributed by each of three patients. Poor-risk disease was overrepresented in the cohort, as 73% of patients had an unfavorable pathologic response to standard therapy and 55% to 70% had died. In the overall cohort, about 60% of patients were male, and approximately 80% had localized disease at diagnosis. Results the study describes overall, beyond this receptor: Alongside the frozen tumor specimens, matched blood was collected from only two patients. In five cases a single hyperexpanded clone dominated the repertoire, and each of those five cases had fewer than 100 T-cell clonotypes. Overall, productive TCR clonality was low, with an average of 0.09 and a maximum of 0.3, which suggests limited T-cell clonal expansion. TCR productive clonality was greater in the immune-hot C3 cluster than in the cold C1 cluster, although TCR productive clonality remained low overall. Because osteosarcoma is rare and all possible samples were collected, sample size was not determined by any statistical method. Clonality benchmarks were derived from external normal skin and healthy peripheral blood data rather than from matched normal tissue.

The CDR3 numbers 17 residues from cysteine through phenylalanine. Here the CDR3 DNA is all that survives: 51 bases in frame from base 1. Germline trimming: 0 bases from V, 4 bases from J; junction bases outside gene matches: 10. CDR1 and CDR2, looked up from the germline V gene (reference sequence), are GTSNPN and SVGIG. The ImmunoSEQ Assay (Adaptive Biotechnologies) was used to immunosequence the CDR3 regions of the TCR beta chain. As for the original processing: The ImmunoSEQ Analyzer platform was used to export TCRB rearrangements, read counts, read proportions and gene usage. Using productive rearrangements, T-cell clonality was calculated as 1 minus Pielou's evenness. Clonal space homeostasis binned clonotypes as rare, small, medium, large or hyperexpanded (0.01 to 1 of the repertoire). TCR productive clonality was compared across immune clusters C1, C2 and C3 using the Wilcoxon rank sum test. TCRdb's version of the immuneACCESS table is confined to in-frame rearrangements and falls short of the full clone set. An unresolved V gene accounts for under half of the shortfall where checked; the remainder is of unknown origin. V, J and clone size were drawn from that table, and D and trimming were deduced from the DNA. In this sample the table shows about 800 clones, 67% of which occur a single time. The ten largest account for roughly 30% of the sample.

Specimens were post-treatment primary, local recurrence and metastasis tumors from poor-prognosis patients. The receptor was derived from a woman aged 70-85 years with osteosarcoma. The age is the age at diagnosis. The sequenced material came from primary tumor tissue from the humerus. The meaning of the sample's cell subset or site label: resected primary osteosarcoma tumor. Rearrangement joined TRBV30 to TRBJ1-5; the junction holds 9 bases that match TRBD1. For the CDR3, the sequence is CAWSVGWGGTGNQPQHF. Read as DNA, the sequence is TGTGCCTGGAGTGTAGGTTGGGGAGGGACAGGGAATCAGCCCCAGCATTTT.